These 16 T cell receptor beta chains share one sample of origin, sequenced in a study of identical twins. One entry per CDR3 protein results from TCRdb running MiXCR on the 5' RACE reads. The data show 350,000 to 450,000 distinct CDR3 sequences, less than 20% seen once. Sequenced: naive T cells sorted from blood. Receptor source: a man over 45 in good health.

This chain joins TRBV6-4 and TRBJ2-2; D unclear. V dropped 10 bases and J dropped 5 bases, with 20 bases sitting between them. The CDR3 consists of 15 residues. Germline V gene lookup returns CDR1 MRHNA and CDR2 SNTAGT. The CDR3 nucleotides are TGTGCCACCTCCGCATTTTCCCTTGGGACCGGGGAGCTGTTTTTT. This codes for CATSAFSLGTGELFF.

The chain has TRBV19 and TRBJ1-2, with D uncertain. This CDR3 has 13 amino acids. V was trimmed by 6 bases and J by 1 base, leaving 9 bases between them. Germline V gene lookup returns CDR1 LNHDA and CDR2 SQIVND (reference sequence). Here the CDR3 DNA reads TGTGCCAGTAGACCAGGCGGTAACTATGGCTACACCTTC. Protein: CASRPGGNYGYTF.

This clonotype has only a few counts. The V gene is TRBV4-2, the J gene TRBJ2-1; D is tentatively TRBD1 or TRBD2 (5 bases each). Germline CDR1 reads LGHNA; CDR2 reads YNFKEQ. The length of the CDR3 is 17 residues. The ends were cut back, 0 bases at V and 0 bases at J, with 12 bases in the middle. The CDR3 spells CASSQDRQRGSYNEQFF. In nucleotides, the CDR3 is TGTGCCAGCAGCCAAGATCGACAGAGGGGCTCCTACAATGAGCAGTTCTTC.

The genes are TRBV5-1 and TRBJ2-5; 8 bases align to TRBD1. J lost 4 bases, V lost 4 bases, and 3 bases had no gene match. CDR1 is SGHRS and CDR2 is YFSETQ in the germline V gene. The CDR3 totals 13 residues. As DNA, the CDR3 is TGCGCCAGCAGCCCGGACAGGGTAGAGACCCAGTACTTC. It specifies CASSPDRVETQYF.

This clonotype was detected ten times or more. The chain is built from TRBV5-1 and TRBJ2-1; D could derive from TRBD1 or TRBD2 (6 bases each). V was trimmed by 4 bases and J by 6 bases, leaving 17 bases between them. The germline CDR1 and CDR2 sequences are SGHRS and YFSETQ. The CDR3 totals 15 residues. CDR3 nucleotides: TGCGCCAGCAGCCGGGTGGGGGGCCCGGGCAATGAGCAGTTCTTC. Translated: CASSRVGGPGNEQFF. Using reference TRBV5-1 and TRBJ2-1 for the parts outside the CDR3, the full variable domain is KAGVTQTPRYLIKTRGQQVTLSCSPISGHRSVSWYQQTPGQGLQFLFEYFSETQRNKGNFPGRFSGRQFSNSRSEMNVSTLELGDSALYLCASSRVGGPGNEQFFGPGTRLTVL.

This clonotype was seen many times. Here the CDR3 reads CASSSYPSTYEQYF. In DNA form, the CDR3 reads TGTGCCAGCAGTTCTTACCCCAGCACCTACGAGCAGTACTTC. The chain uses TRBV12-3 or TRBV12-4 and TRBJ2-7; the D is unclear. The CDR3 covers 14 residues. V shed 4 bases and J shed 2 bases, with 12 bases lying between them.

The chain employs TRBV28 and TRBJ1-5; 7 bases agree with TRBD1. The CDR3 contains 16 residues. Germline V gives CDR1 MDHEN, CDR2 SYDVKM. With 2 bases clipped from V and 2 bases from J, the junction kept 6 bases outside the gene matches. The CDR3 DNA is TGTGCCAGCAGTTTAGAGGGGGCTGGTGGCAATCAGCCCCAGCATTTT. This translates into CASSLEGAGGNQPQHF.

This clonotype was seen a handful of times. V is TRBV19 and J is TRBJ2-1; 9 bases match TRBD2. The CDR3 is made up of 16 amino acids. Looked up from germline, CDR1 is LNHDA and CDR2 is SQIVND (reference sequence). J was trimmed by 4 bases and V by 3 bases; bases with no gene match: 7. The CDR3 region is CASSIRSSGTYNEQFF. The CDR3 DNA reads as TGTGCCAGTAGTATTCGGTCTAGCGGGACGTACAATGAGCAGTTCTTC.

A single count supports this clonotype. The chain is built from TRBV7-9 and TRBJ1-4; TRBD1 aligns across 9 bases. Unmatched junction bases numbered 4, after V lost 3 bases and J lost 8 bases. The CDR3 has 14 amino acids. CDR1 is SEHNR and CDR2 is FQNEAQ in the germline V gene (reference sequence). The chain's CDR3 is CASSFGQGNEKLFF. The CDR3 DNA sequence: TGTGCCAGCAGCTTCGGACAGGGGAACGAAAAACTGTTTTTT.

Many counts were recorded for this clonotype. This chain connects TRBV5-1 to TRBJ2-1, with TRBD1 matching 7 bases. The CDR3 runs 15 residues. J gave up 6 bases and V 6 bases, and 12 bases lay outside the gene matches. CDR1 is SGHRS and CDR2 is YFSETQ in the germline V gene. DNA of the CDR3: TGCGCCAGCAACCTAGGATCGACAGGGAGCAATGAGCAGTTCTTC. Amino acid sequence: CASNLGSTGSNEQFF. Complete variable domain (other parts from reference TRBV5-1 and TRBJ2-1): KAGVTQTPRYLIKTRGQQVTLSCSPISGHRSVSWYQQTPGQGLQFLFEYFSETQRNKGNFPGRFSGRQFSNSRSEMNVSTLELGDSALYLCASNLGSTGSNEQFFGPGTRLTVL.

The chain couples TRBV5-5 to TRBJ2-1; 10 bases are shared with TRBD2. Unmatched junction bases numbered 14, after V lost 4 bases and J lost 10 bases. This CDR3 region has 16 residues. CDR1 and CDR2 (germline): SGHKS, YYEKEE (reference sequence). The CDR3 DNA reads TGTGCCAGCAGCCGAATTAGGGAGCGGGGGGGCCGGGAGCAGTTCTTC. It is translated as CASSRIRERGGREQFF.

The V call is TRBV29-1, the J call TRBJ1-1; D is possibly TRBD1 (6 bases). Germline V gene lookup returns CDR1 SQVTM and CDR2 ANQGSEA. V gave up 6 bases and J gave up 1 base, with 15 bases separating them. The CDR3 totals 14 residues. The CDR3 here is CSVMGDRKNTEAFF. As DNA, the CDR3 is TGCAGCGTGATGGGTGACAGGAAGAACACTGAAGCTTTCTTT.

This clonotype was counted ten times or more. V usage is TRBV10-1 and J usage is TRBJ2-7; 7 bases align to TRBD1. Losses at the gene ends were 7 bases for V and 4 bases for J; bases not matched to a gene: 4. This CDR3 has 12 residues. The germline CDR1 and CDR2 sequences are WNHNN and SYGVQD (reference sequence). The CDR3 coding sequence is TGCGCCAGCATTCCGGGACAGTACGAGCAGTACTTC. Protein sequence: CASIPGQYEQYF.

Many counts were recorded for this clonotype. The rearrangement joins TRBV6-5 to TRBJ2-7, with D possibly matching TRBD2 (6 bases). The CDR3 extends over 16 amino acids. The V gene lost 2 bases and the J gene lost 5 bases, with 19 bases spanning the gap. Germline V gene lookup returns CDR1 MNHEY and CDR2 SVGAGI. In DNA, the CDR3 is TGTGCCAGCAGTTACGCGCTGGGAGTGGGACTCCACGAGCAGTACTTC. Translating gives CASSYALGVGLHEQYF.

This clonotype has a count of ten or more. CDR3 loop: CASSLATGPLYEQYF. The CDR3 nucleotides read TGTGCCAGCAGTCTCGCGACAGGCCCACTCTACGAGCAGTACTTC. This chain joins TRBV27 and TRBJ2-7, with a weak D call TRBD1 (6 bases). CDR3 length: 15 amino acids. V shed 5 bases and J shed 3 bases, with 17 bases lying between them. Per the germline V gene, CDR1 is MNHEY and CDR2 is SMNVEV (reference sequence).

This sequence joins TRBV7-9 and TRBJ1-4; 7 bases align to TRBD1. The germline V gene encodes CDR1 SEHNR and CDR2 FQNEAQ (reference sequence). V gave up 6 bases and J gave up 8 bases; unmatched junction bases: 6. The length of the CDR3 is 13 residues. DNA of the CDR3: TGTGCCAGCAGTACAGGGGTTATCGAAAAACTGTTTTTT. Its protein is CASSTGVIEKLFF.